Shown below are 25 T cell receptor beta chains from a single sample sequenced in a study of radiotherapy plus CTLA-4 blockade in lung cancer (dated by TCRdb to 2017 to 2018). Receptor amplification or capture employed the immunoSEQ multiplex PCR assay. Not all clones reach the TCRdb copy of this immuneACCESS table, which keeps in-frame sequences only. Checked studies attribute under half of the gap to unresolved V genes and leave the rest unexplained. In this sample the table shows about 95,000 clones, 83% of which occur a single time. More than 0.75% of the sample is held by the ten biggest clonotypes. The sample consisted of peripheral blood, taken from a patient treated with radiotherapy plus ipilimumab. All receptors derive from a human donor with non-small cell lung cancer who had stable disease on radiotherapy plus ipilimumab.

V usage is TRBV18 and J usage is TRBJ1-1, with 8 bases lining up with TRBD1. Germline V gene lookup returns CDR1 KGHSH and CDR2 LQKENI. CDR3 length: 12 residues. With 3 bases clipped from V and 10 bases from J, the junction kept 4 bases outside the gene matches. CDR3 DNA: TGTGCCAGCTCACCGGCGGACAGGGCAGCTTTCTTT. Amino acid sequence: CASSPADRAAFF.

The sample holds a few counts of this clone. The V and J genes are TRBV19 and TRBJ2-3; 9 bases fit TRBD1. With V trimmed by 1 base and J by 4 bases, 3 bases remained unmatched. This CDR3 comprises 15 residues. Germline V gene sequence: CDR1 LNHDA, CDR2 SQIVND (reference sequence). CDR3 protein: CASSIAQGAPDTQYF. CDR3 bases: TGTGCCAGTAGTATAGCACAGGGGGCCCCAGATACGCAGTATTTT.

J is TRBJ2-5 and V is TRBV5-6, with D perhaps matching TRBD1 or TRBD2 (5 bases each). The V gene's germline CDR1 is SGHDT and CDR2 YYEEEE. The V and J ends lost 4 bases and 1 base respectively, with 14 bases between them. This CDR3 comprises 15 residues. The CDR3 bases are TGTGCCAGCAGCCGAAACCGGGGCCGCCAAGAGACCCAGTACTTC. It yields the protein CASSRNRGRQETQYF. The full variable domain, in which reference TRBV5-6 and TRBJ2-5 provide the parts outside the CDR3, is DAGVTQSPTHLIKTRGQQVTLRCSPKSGHDTVSWYQQALGQGPQFIFQYYEEEERQRGNFPDRFSGHQFPNYSSELNVNALLLGDSALYLCASSRNRGRQETQYFGPGTRLLVL.

This clone appeared a single time. The chain's CDR3 is CASSFPGRLNEKLFF. In DNA, the CDR3 is TGTGCCAGCAGCTTCCCGGGACGTTTAAATGAAAAACTGTTTTTT. The chain joins TRBV5-8 to TRBJ1-4; possible D gene TRBD1, 5 bases. The CDR3 length is 15 residues. The V gene's germline CDR1 is SGHTS and CDR2 YDEGEE. Between the trimmed V and J ends, which lost 2 bases and 5 bases, there was a span of 13 bases.

The V gene is TRBV11-2, the J gene TRBJ1-2; D is perhaps TRBD1 (5 bases). Germline V gene data show CDR1 as SGHAT and CDR2 as FQNNGV. Between the trimmed V and J ends, which lost 5 bases and 0 bases, there was a span of 10 bases. This CDR3 is built from 14 residues. CDR3 protein: CASSPGGANYGYTF. CDR3 DNA sequence: TGTGCCAGCAGCCCGGGAGGGGCTAACTATGGCTACACCTTC.

A remark on this clone: Other nucleotide sequences from this sample produce the same CDR3. This rearrangement joins TRBV10-1 to TRBJ2-5; a weak D match, TRBD2 (6 bases). There are 13 residues in the CDR3. The V end was cut by 2 bases, the J end by 3 bases, with 7 bases between. Germline CDR1 is WNHNN and CDR2 is SYGVQD (reference sequence). Written as DNA, the CDR3 is TGCGCCAGCAGTGAGAGGAGGGAAGAGACCCAGTACTTC. This gives the protein CASSERREETQYF.

The chain carries TRBV6-5 and TRBJ1-1, with D perhaps TRBD1 (5 bases). There are 11 residues in the CDR3. V was shortened by 8 bases and J by 3 bases, with 7 bases between the two germline ends. Germline V CDR1 and CDR2: MNHEY, SVGAGI. The CDR3: CASVTDTEAFF. For the CDR3, the DNA is TGTGCCAGCGTGACAGACACTGAAGCTTTCTTT.

V usage is TRBV5-1 and J usage is TRBJ2-3, with D possibly being TRBD2 (6 bases). V was shortened by 0 bases and J by 4 bases, with 15 bases between the two germline ends. The CDR3 totals 16 residues. Germline values: CDR1 SGHRS, CDR2 YFSETQ. The CDR3 DNA reads TGCGCCAGCAGCTTGGCCGGAGGGGTATGGGCAGATACGCAGTATTTT. This encodes CASSLAGGVWADTQYF.

A note on this clone: The same CDR3 is also encoded by other DNA sequences in this sample. The chain couples TRBV5-1 to TRBJ2-1, with 10 bases matching TRBD2. The length of the CDR3 is 14 residues. V was clipped by 5 bases and J by 6 bases; unmatched bases: 5. Germline V CDR1 and CDR2: SGHRS, YFSETQ. This CDR3 is CASSLSSGSNEQFF. CDR3 sequence (DNA): TGCGCCAGCAGTCTTTCTAGCGGGAGCAATGAGCAGTTCTTC.

The chain has TRBV5-1 and TRBJ2-7; D might be TRBD1 (6 bases). The CDR3 length is 14 residues. Per germline, CDR1 SGHRS and CDR2 YFSETQ. Trimming removed 3 bases at V and 1 base at J, with 11 bases between. CDR3 sequence: CASSSTTGSYEQYF. The DNA of the CDR3 is TGCGCCAGCAGCTCGACGACAGGATCCTACGAGCAGTACTTC.

V gene TRBV10-3 combines with J gene TRBJ2-7; 8 nucleotides line up with TRBD1. V was pared by 8 bases and J by 2 bases, with 2 bases of the junction left unmatched. The CDR3 runs to 12 residues. The germline CDR1 and CDR2 sequences are ENHRY and SYGVKD. This CDR3 is CAIADRAYEQYF. CDR3 nucleotides: TGTGCCATCGCGGACAGGGCCTACGAGCAGTACTTC.

The CDR3 here is CASSTDRPSNTGELFF. CDR3 coding DNA: TGTGCCAGCAGCACCGACAGGCCCTCGAACACCGGGGAGCTGTTTTTT. The chain links TRBV21-1 to TRBJ2-2; the table's D call, TRBD1, has no DNA check behind it. TRBV21-1 is a pseudogene locus. The CDR3 has 16 amino acids.

This chain links TRBV2 with TRBJ1-3; tentative D call: TRBD1 (6 bases). Germline CDR1 is SNHLY and CDR2 is FYNNEI. The CDR3 spans 15 residues. Between the trimmed V and J ends, which lost 8 bases and 0 bases, there was a span of 14 bases. CDR3 in DNA: TGTGCCAGCGCACGACAGGTGGGCTCTGGAAACACCATATATTTT. Amino acid sequence: CASARQVGSGNTIYF.

This clone was counted a few times. The chain recombines TRBV5-8 with TRBJ2-7; D perhaps matches TRBD1 (5 bases). Germline CDR1 is SGHTS and CDR2 is YDEGEE. Trimming shortened V by 0 bases and J by 8 bases, and 12 bases separated the two germline ends. The length of the CDR3 is 13 residues. CDR3 DNA: TGTGCCAGCAGCTTGGGACTCAGGGATAAGCAGTACTTC. The encoded protein is CASSLGLRDKQYF.

The CDR3 DNA reads TGTGCCAGTAGTCCCCCGACAGGGTTTCAGCCCCAGCATTTT. Translated, it gives CASSPPTGFQPQHF. The gene calls are TRBV19 and TRBJ1-5, with 7 bases that match TRBD1. The CDR3 covers 14 residues. The V gene's germline CDR1 is LNHDA and CDR2 SQIVND (reference sequence). V trimming: 5 bases; J trimming: 6 bases; junction bases outside the gene matches: 7.

A single count supports this clone. The chain is built from TRBV9 and TRBJ1-4; unclear D gene. This CDR3 region has 17 residues. V was trimmed by 0 bases and J by 0 bases, leaving 12 bases between them. CDR1 and CDR2 from the germline V gene are SGDLS and YYNGEE. The CDR3 region is CASSVGGTVSTNEKLFF. The CDR3 nucleotides are TGTGCCAGCAGCGTAGGAGGAACAGTTTCAACTAATGAAAAACTGTTTTTT.

The chain carries TRBV6-4 and TRBJ2-1; possibly TRBD2 for D (6 bases). Germline V gene data show CDR1 as MRHNA and CDR2 as SNTAGT. This CDR3 spans 15 amino acids. V lost 3 bases, J lost 1 base, and 10 bases lay in between. CDR3 DNA: TGTGCCAGCAGTGAGAGTGCGGGATCCTACAATGAGCAGTTCTTC. This translates into CASSESAGSYNEQFF.

V is TRBV25-1 and J is TRBJ1-4; possible D gene TRBD1, 6 bases. Germline CDR1 reads MGHDK; CDR2 reads SYGVNS. The CDR3 sequence is 16 residues long. The V end was cut by 5 bases, the J end by 6 bases, with 19 bases between. The chain's CDR3 is CASSPLRGAVYEKLFF. In nucleotides, the CDR3 is TGTGCCAGCAGTCCCCTGCGGGGGGCTGTCTATGAAAAACTGTTTTTT. Variable domain in full (rest from reference TRBV25-1 and TRBJ1-4): EADIYQTPRYLVIGTGKKITLECSQTMGHDKMYWYQQDPGMELHLIHYSYGVNSTEKGDLSSESTVSRIRTEHFPLTLESARPSHTSQYLCASSPLRGAVYEKLFFGSGTQLSVL.

The gene calls are TRBV5-4 and TRBJ2-5, with 7 positions matching TRBD1. The CDR3 is made up of 13 amino acids. With V trimmed by 3 bases and J by 10 bases, 9 bases remained unmatched. Germline V gives CDR1 SGHNT, CDR2 YYREEE (reference sequence). The CDR3 loop is CASSSGTALDQYF. The CDR3 region has the DNA TGTGCCAGCAGCTCGGGGACAGCCCTGGACCAGTACTTC.

This chain joins TRBV5-8 and TRBJ2-1; TRBD1 matches 8 bases. The V and J ends lost 3 bases and 4 bases, in that order; junction bases with no gene match: 6. The CDR3 runs to 15 residues. The V gene's germline CDR1 is SGHTS and CDR2 YDEGEE. The CDR3 coding sequence is TGTGCCAGCAGCTCAACCGGGACAGGTTACAATGAGCAGTTCTTC. It specifies CASSSTGTGYNEQFF.

V usage is TRBV4-2 and J usage is TRBJ2-1; TRBD2 is a possible D gene (6 bases). Germline CDR1 reads LGHNA; CDR2 reads YNFKEQ. The CDR3 loop spans 16 amino acids. V lost 0 bases, J lost 9 bases, and 18 bases lay in between. In DNA, the CDR3 is TGTGCCAGCAGCCAAGACCGGGGACGGGCCGGGGGTGAGCAGTTCTTC. It yields the protein CASSQDRGRAGGEQFF.

V is TRBV6-1 and J is TRBJ1-6; no definite D call. The V gene lost 3 bases and the J gene lost 10 bases, with 16 bases spanning the gap. CDR3 length: 15 amino acids. Looked up from germline, CDR1 is MNHNS and CDR2 is SASEGT. CDR3 in DNA: TGTGCCAGCAGTGACACCTCGGAGATAGGGTCACCCCTCCACTTT. Amino acid sequence: CASSDTSEIGSPLHF.

This clone was picked up one time. J is TRBJ2-3 and V is TRBV2; the D is unclear. The CDR3 totals 11 residues. The V gene lost 7 bases and the J gene lost 6 bases, with 8 bases spanning the gap. Germline lookup yields CDR1 SNHLY and CDR2 FYNNEI. Here the CDR3 DNA reads TGTGCCAGCACGTCCTCGGATACGCAGTATTTT. Amino acid sequence: CASTSSDTQYF.

This chain joins TRBV2 and TRBJ1-3; maybe TRBD1 (5 bases). Germline CDR1 reads SNHLY; CDR2 reads FYNNEI. This CDR3 has 14 amino acids. V was clipped by 2 bases and J by 3 bases, with 8 bases between them. The CDR3 protein is CASSEWGSGNTIYF. The CDR3 DNA follows: TGTGCCAGCAGTGAATGGGGGAGTGGAAACACCATATATTTT.

V is TRBV2 and J is TRBJ2-3; 7 bases are shared with TRBD2. V dropped 6 bases and J dropped 6; count of bases not matched to a gene: 18. Germline V gene sequence: CDR1 SNHLY, CDR2 FYNNEI. The CDR3 length is 17 residues. CDR3 residues: CASRRGLAGPLQDTQYF. The DNA for the CDR3 is TGTGCCAGCAGAAGAGGATTAGCGGGCCCGCTACAGGATACGCAGTATTTT.